The clone carrying this T cell receptor (beta chain) was detected many times. This sample is drawn from a study of T cells in Graves' hyperthyroidism and ophthalmopathy. Study details: Before any treatment, at initial diagnosis, peripheral blood was collected.

TCR beta CDR3 regions were amplified from RNA transcripts. TCR CDR3 regions were first amplified by RT-PCR with HTBI primers. Each CDR3 protein is one row after TCRdb ran MiXCR on the multiplex PCR reads. The table lists approximately 400,000 distinct CDR3 sequences, about 14% of them singletons. The ends were cut back, 4 bases at V and 2 bases at J, with 8 bases in the middle. The CDR3 has 13 amino acids. The receptor's source is a man aged 45-65 years with Graves' ophthalmopathy. The chain links TRBV12-3 or TRBV12-4 to TRBJ1-1; TRBD1 might be the D (5 bases). Sequenced sample: blood. The CDR3 nucleotides read TGTGCCAGCAGTTCGACAGAAAACACTGAAGCTTTCTTT. The encoded protein is CASSSTENTEAFF.